What follows are 18 T cell receptor beta chains derived from one specimen sequenced in a study of PD-1 blockade in classical Hodgkin lymphoma. Each patient relapsed following autologous stem cell transplantation, and prior brentuximab vedotin exposure differed. Clones were sequenced by immunoSEQ multiplex PCR, and TCRdb holds only the in-frame ones, with some missing. This table holds over 14,000 clones, around 83% found once. The material was peripheral blood mononuclear cells (PBMCs), obtained before the second cycle of nivolumab. The receptors were gathered from a human donor with classical Hodgkin lymphoma.

This clone was picked up a small number of times. This chain uses TRBV4-2 with TRBJ1-6; D not resolved. Germline V gives CDR1 LGHNA, CDR2 YNFKEQ. V was pared by 5 bases and J by 9 bases, with 11 bases between. The CDR3 covers 13 residues. CDR3 in amino acids: CASSTDLRSPLHF. CDR3 coding DNA: TGTGCCAGCAGCACGGACCTTCGTTCACCCCTCCACTTT.

The chain couples TRBV19 to TRBJ1-2; no reliable D call. CDR1 is LNHDA, CDR2 SQIVND, per germline (reference sequence). This CDR3 has 11 amino acids. Between the trimmed V and J ends, which lost 3 bases and 5 bases, there was a span of 4 bases. The CDR3 nucleotides read TGTGCCAGTAGTATTCAGTATGGCTACACCTTC. The encoded protein is CASSIQYGYTF.

The chain joins TRBV19 to TRBJ2-7; a weak D match, TRBD1 (6 bases). In germline, CDR1 is LNHDA, CDR2 SQIVND (reference sequence). V shed 8 bases and J shed 5 bases, with 16 bases lying between them. This CDR3 region has 13 residues. CDR3 loop: CASSGTWSNEQYF. The CDR3 nucleotides read TGTGCCAGTTCCGGGACATGGTCCAACGAGCAGTACTTC. Full variable domain (rest looked up from reference TRBV19 and TRBJ2-7): DGGITQSPKYLFRKEGQNVTLSCEQNLNHDAMYWYRQDPGQGLRLIYYSQIVNDFQKGDIAEGYSVSREKKESFPLTVTSAQKNPTAFYLCASSGTWSNEQYFGPGTRLTVT.

The chain links TRBV28 to TRBJ1-1; D is ambiguous. The CDR3 has 14 residues. The germline V gene encodes CDR1 MDHEN and CDR2 SYDVKM. V was clipped by 2 bases and J by 1 base, with 8 bases between them. The CDR3 DNA reads as TGTGCCAGCAGTTTAGGCACCCCGAACACTGAAGCTTTCTTT. Translating gives CASSLGTPNTEAFF.

The CDR3 loop reads CASSEASLSETQYF. Written as DNA, the CDR3 is TGTGCCAGCAGTGAAGCATCCCTGTCTGAGACCCAGTACTTC. V is TRBV2 and J is TRBJ2-5; D is uncertain. The V end lost 0 bases, the J end lost 5 bases, and 10 bases lay between the germline ends. Germline V CDR1 and CDR2: SNHLY, FYNNEI. This CDR3 spans 14 amino acids.

This chain links TRBV6-6 with TRBJ1-5; D may be TRBD1 (5 bases). V lost 5 bases and J lost 0, with 11 bases in between. Germline CDR1 and CDR2: MNHNY and SVGAGI (reference sequence). The CDR3 loop spans 15 amino acids. The CDR3 DNA reads TGTGCCAGCAGTCAGACAGACTATAGCAATCAGCCCCAGCATTTT. This sequence encodes CASSQTDYSNQPQHF.

Only one count was recorded for this clone. The rearrangement uses TRBV18 and TRBJ2-5, with D hard to call. CDR3 size: 11 residues. V shed 5 bases and J shed 2 bases, with 3 bases lying between them. CDR1 and CDR2 from the germline V gene are KGHSH and LQKENI. DNA for the CDR3: TGTGCCAGCTCATTGCAAGAGACCCAGTACTTC. Encoded protein: CASSLQETQYF. Filled out from reference TRBV18 and TRBJ2-5, the complete variable domain reads NAGVMQNPRHLVRRRGQEARLRCSPMKGHSHVYWYRQLPEEGLKFMVYLQKENIIDESGMPKERFSAEFPKEGPSILRIQQVVRGDSAAYFCASSLQETQYFGPGTRLLVL.

The chain has TRBV11-2 and TRBJ1-2; TRBD1 is a possible D gene (5 bases). The CDR3 runs 16 residues. The V gene lost 0 bases and the J gene lost 8 bases, with 19 bases spanning the gap. The germline gives CDR1 SGHAT, CDR2 FQNNGV. Here the CDR3 DNA reads TGTGCCAGCAGCTTAGATTTCCCAGGGCCCGGTCGAGGCTACACCTTC. Encoded protein: CASSLDFPGPGRGYTF.

The sample holds one count of this clone. The chain joins TRBV6-4 to TRBJ1-5; D is unresolved. The V end lost 4 bases, the J end lost 2 bases, and 12 bases lay between the germline ends. CDR1 is MRHNA and CDR2 is SNTAGT in the germline V gene. This CDR3 has 15 residues. CDR3 nucleotide sequence: TGTGCCAGCAGTGTATATTTCTCGGGCAATCAGCCCCAGCATTTT. This gives the protein CASSVYFSGNQPQHF.

The genes are TRBV7-3 and TRBJ2-2; 9 bases agree with TRBD1. Germline V gene data show CDR1 as SGHTA and CDR2 as FQGTGA. The J segment lost 0 bases and the V segment lost 8 bases, leaving 1 base of the junction unmatched. The CDR3 covers 14 residues. For the CDR3, the DNA is TGTGCCAGCGGGACAGGGTCGAACACCGGGGAGCTGTTTTTT. Protein product: CASGTGSNTGELFF.

The chain links TRBV6-5 to TRBJ1-2; no firm D call. This CDR3 has 16 amino acids. Germline CDR1 is MNHEY and CDR2 is SVGAGI. Trimming shortened V by 0 bases and J by 0 bases, and 11 bases separated the two germline ends. CDR3 coding DNA: TGTGCCAGCAGTTACTCGCGCAGTACCTCTAACTATGGCTACACCTTC. Encoded protein: CASSYSRSTSNYGYTF.

The chain uses TRBV28 and TRBJ1-4, with D uncertain. The V and J ends lost 2 bases and 4 bases respectively, with 8 bases between them. Germline V CDR1 and CDR2: MDHEN, SYDVKM. This CDR3 region has 14 residues. The chain's CDR3 is CASSLSGFNEKLFF. The CDR3 bases are TGTGCCAGCAGTTTAAGCGGCTTTAATGAAAAACTGTTTTTT.

The CDR3 DNA sequence: TGTGCCAGCAGTTTAGCGGCAGGGGTCCAGGAAGCTTTCTTT. Protein sequence: CASSLAAGVQEAFF. The gene calls are TRBV28 and TRBJ1-1; maybe TRBD1 (6 bases). CDR3 length: 14 amino acids. Looked up from germline, CDR1 is MDHEN and CDR2 is SYDVKM. V lost 2 bases and J 8 bases, leaving 15 bases between the germline ends.

The chain combines TRBV7-6 with TRBJ2-7; a possible D gene is TRBD1 (5 bases). The germline CDR1 and CDR2 sequences are SGHVS and FNYEAQ. This CDR3 comprises 15 residues. V was clipped by 1 base and J by 3 bases, with 13 bases between them. The CDR3: CASSLGWTNDYEQYF. The CDR3 bases are TGTGCCAGCAGCTTAGGTTGGACAAACGACTACGAGCAGTACTTC.

The CDR3 loop reads CASSLMRGTGYGYTF. CDR3 coding DNA: TGCGCCAGCAGCCTCATGAGGGGGACAGGCTATGGCTACACCTTC. This chain links TRBV4-3 with TRBJ1-2; 8 nucleotides agree with TRBD1. This CDR3 is 15 amino acids long. The V segment lost 4 bases and the J segment 4 bases; nucleotides outside the gene matches: 8. Germline CDR1 LGHNA, CDR2 YSLEER.

In nucleotides, the CDR3 is TGTGCCAGTTACGGGGTACCCGCCTACGAGCAGTACTTC. Residues: CASYGVPAYEQYF. The chain has TRBV28 and TRBJ2-7, with D perhaps matching TRBD2 (5 bases). Germline V gene data show CDR1 as MDHEN and CDR2 as SYDVKM. The CDR3 contains 13 residues. The germline V and J ends were trimmed by 9 bases and 2 bases, with 14 bases remaining between them.

The chain combines TRBV4-2 with TRBJ1-5, with D uncertain. V was pared by 0 bases and J by 6 bases, with 9 bases between. Per germline, CDR1 LGHNA and CDR2 YNFKEQ. This CDR3 is 14 amino acids long. CDR3 coding DNA: TGTGCCAGCAGCCAAGATAGGAAAACTCAGCCCCAGCATTTT. It encodes CASSQDRKTQPQHF.

The chain couples TRBV2 to TRBJ1-1; unclear D gene. Between the trimmed V and J ends, which lost 5 bases and 11 bases, there was a span of 24 bases. The germline V gene has CDR1 SNHLY and CDR2 FYNNEI. This CDR3 is 15 amino acids long. The CDR3 bases are TGTGCCAGCAGTCTGAGGCGGGGTACAGCCACTGGGGCTTTCTTT. It yields the protein CASSLRRGTATGAFF.